The 22 T cell receptor beta chains presented below share a single source sample, sequenced in a study of CD8 T cells in Susac syndrome. The RNA input was 0.5 to 1 ug, and it was reverse transcribed with random hexamers. TCRdb redid the calling of the immunoSEQ multiplex PCR reads with MiXCR, one entry per CDR3 protein. The sample contains 150,000 or so distinct CDR3 sequences, 85% to 95% of which appear only once. The sequenced sample consisted of CD4+ T cells from PBMCs. Receptors originate from a human donor with Susac syndrome.

The V call is TRBV3-1, the J call TRBJ1-2; D call uncertain. The CDR3 is made up of 13 amino acids. Germline CDR1 LGHDT, CDR2 YNNKEL (reference sequence). V lost 0 bases to trimming and J lost 8 bases, with 10 bases between them. DNA of the CDR3: TGTGCCAGCAGCCAAGACAGGCCGGGAGGCTACACCTTC. This translates into CASSQDRPGGYTF. The full variable domain, in which reference TRBV3-1 and TRBJ1-2 provide the parts outside the CDR3, is DTAVSQTPKYLVTQMGNDKSIKCEQNLGHDTMYWYKQDSKKFLKIMFSYNNKELIINETVPNRFSPKSPDKAHLNLHINSLELGDSAVYFCASSQDRPGGYTFGSGTRLTVV.

This sequence joins TRBV7-9 and TRBJ2-2, with D unclear. CDR1 is SEHNR, CDR2 FQNEAQ, per germline (reference sequence). V lost 6 bases and J 1 base, leaving 6 bases between the germline ends. This CDR3 is built from 13 residues. The CDR3 sequence: CASRSRNTGELFF. The CDR3 region has the DNA TGTGCCAGCAGAAGTAGGAACACCGGGGAGCTGTTTTTT.

The gene calls are TRBV3-1 and TRBJ2-3; 7 bases align to TRBD1. Germline values: CDR1 LGHDT, CDR2 YNNKEL (reference sequence). V trimming: 6 bases; J trimming: 1 base; junction bases outside the gene matches: 7. This CDR3 is 15 amino acids long. CDR3 residues: CASRKRGRGTDTQYF. The DNA for the CDR3 is TGTGCCAGCAGGAAGAGGGGGCGCGGCACAGATACGCAGTATTTT.

The chain combines TRBV28 with TRBJ2-7, with a tentative D call TRBD2 (5 bases). Trimming cost V 2 bases and J 3 bases, with 8 bases left between them. Per germline, CDR1 MDHEN and CDR2 SYDVKM. The CDR3 is made up of 13 amino acids. CDR3 amino acids: CASSLSGFYEQYF. Here the CDR3 DNA reads TGTGCCAGCAGTTTAAGCGGCTTCTACGAGCAGTACTTC. The full variable domain, its missing parts supplied by reference TRBV28 and TRBJ2-7, is DVKVTQSSRYLVKRTGEKVFLECVQDMDHENMFWYRQDPGLGLRLIYFSYDVKMKEKGDIPEGYSVSREKKERFSLILESASTNQTSMYLCASSLSGFYEQYFGPGTRLTVT.

The CDR3 region has the DNA TGCAGTGCCCCGACTAGCGGGGGACTGAACATTCAGTACTTC. This gives the protein CSAPTSGGLNIQYF. This chain joins TRBV20-1 and TRBJ2-4, with TRBD2 matching 12 bases. V was pared by 6 bases and J by 7 bases, with 7 bases of the junction left unmatched. This CDR3 has 14 amino acids. From germline, CDR1 is DFQATT and CDR2 SNEGSKA (reference sequence).

This sequence joins TRBV5-1 and TRBJ2-4; a weak D match, TRBD2 (6 bases). The V end was cut by 3 bases, the J end by 8 bases, with 9 bases between. The CDR3 contains 12 residues. CDR1 SGHRS and CDR2 YFSETQ come from the germline V gene. CDR3 nucleotide sequence: TGCGCCAGCAGCTGGACGGGGGACATTCAGTACTTC. It encodes CASSWTGDIQYF.

This clonotype has only one observation. The chain links TRBV28 to TRBJ1-1; possible D gene TRBD1, 5 bases. The CDR3 sequence is 11 residues long. The germline V and J ends were trimmed by 10 bases and 7 bases, with 13 bases remaining between them. Germline-derived CDR1 and CDR2 are MDHEN and SYDVKM. The CDR3 DNA reads TGTGCCATCTTAGGGGCGAATGAAGCTTTCTTT. As protein: CAILGANEAFF. The variable domain in full, completed from reference TRBV28 and TRBJ1-1, reads DVKVTQSSRYLVKRTGEKVFLECVQDMDHENMFWYRQDPGLGLRLIYFSYDVKMKEKGDIPEGYSVSREKKERFSLILESASTNQTSMYLCAILGANEAFFGQGTRLTVV.

This chain connects TRBV29-1 to TRBJ1-1; possibly TRBD1 for D (6 bases). The germline V gene has CDR1 SQVTM and CDR2 ANQGSEA. V gave up 7 bases and J gave up 5 bases, with 17 bases separating them. The CDR3 has 13 residues. CDR3 residues: CSAGTAQGTEAFF. CDR3 nucleotide sequence: TGCAGCGCCGGGACCGCGCAGGGGACTGAAGCTTTCTTT.

J is TRBJ2-3 and V is TRBV10-3, with 7 bases fitting TRBD2. V lost 3 bases to trimming and J lost 3 bases; unmatched junction nucleotides: 6. The CDR3 has 15 residues. Looked up from germline, CDR1 is ENHRY and CDR2 is SYGVKD. As DNA, the CDR3 is TGTGCCATCAGTGACGCGGGAGTTGGGACAGATACGCAGTATTTT. The encoded protein is CAISDAGVGTDTQYF.

This clonotype was observed a few times. This chain links TRBV18 with TRBJ2-3; unclear D gene. The germline V and J ends were trimmed by 3 bases and 6 bases, with 4 bases remaining between them. This CDR3 is built from 11 residues. The germline gives CDR1 KGHSH, CDR2 LQKENI. The CDR3 sequence is CASSPSDTQYF. The CDR3 coding sequence is TGTGCCAGCTCACCTTCGGATACGCAGTATTTT.

This clonotype was picked up one time. The genes are TRBV6-6 and TRBJ2-1; 7 positions match TRBD2. V trimming: 2 bases; J trimming: 15 bases; junction bases outside the gene matches: 19. The CDR3 spans 16 residues. Germline CDR1 MNHNY, CDR2 SVGAGI (reference sequence). The CDR3 spells CASSYTGPATSPRLFF. CDR3 bases: TGTGCCAGCAGTTACACGGGACCCGCGACTAGCCCGAGGCTGTTCTTC.

The CDR3: CASSVGVPGSNTGELFF. DNA of the CDR3: TGTGCCAGCAGCGTAGGGGTACCGGGATCGAACACCGGGGAGCTGTTTTTT. The genes are TRBV9 and TRBJ2-2; TRBD2 might be the D (5 bases). This CDR3 has 17 amino acids. V was shortened by 0 bases and J by 0 bases, with 12 bases between the two germline ends. Germline V gene data show CDR1 as SGDLS and CDR2 as YYNGEE.

CDR3 sequence: CAWSPGLADRYNEQFF. The CDR3 DNA reads as TGTGCCTGGAGCCCAGGACTAGCGGATAGATACAATGAGCAGTTCTTC. The rearrangement joins TRBV30 to TRBJ2-1; 10 positions match TRBD2. Germline CDR1 GTSNPN, CDR2 SVGIG (reference sequence). The CDR3 is 16 residues long. V shed 3 bases, J shed 4 bases, and the junction held 9 bases outside the gene matches.

The rearrangement joins TRBV28 to TRBJ2-5, with TRBD2 identical over 10 bases. Germline V lookup: CDR1 MDHEN, CDR2 SYDVKM. This CDR3 is built from 17 residues. The V gene end was trimmed by 5 bases and the J gene end by 3 bases; junction bases not matched to a gene: 12. The CDR3 loop reads CASSRLGLAARKETQYF. The CDR3 coding sequence is TGTGCCAGCAGTCGACTCGGACTAGCGGCAAGAAAAGAGACCCAGTACTTC.

The rearrangement links TRBV4-2 to TRBJ2-1, with 12 bases identical to TRBD2. The J segment lost 10 bases and the V segment lost 0 bases, leaving 1 base of the junction unmatched. This CDR3 contains 14 residues. CDR1 LGHNA and CDR2 YNFKEQ come from the germline V gene. Here the CDR3 reads CASSQELAGGEQFF. In DNA, the CDR3 is TGTGCCAGCAGCCAAGAACTAGCGGGAGGAGAGCAGTTCTTC.

This clonotype was observed once. This sequence joins TRBV7-2 and TRBJ2-1; no clear D gene. The CDR3 contains 18 residues. Per germline, CDR1 SGHTA and CDR2 FQGNSA. V was shortened by 5 bases and J by 1 base, with 21 bases between the two germline ends. CDR3 residues: CASSPPPWRTDSYNEQFF. The CDR3 nucleotides read TGTGCCAGCAGCCCGCCCCCATGGCGGACCGATTCCTACAATGAGCAGTTCTTC.

The CDR3 DNA follows: TGTGCCAGCAGCTTATGGGCTAAAGACGAGCAGTACTTC. The encoded protein is CASSLWAKDEQYF. V is TRBV7-2 and J is TRBJ2-7; unclear D gene. V gave up 2 bases and J gave up 5 bases, with 10 bases separating them. CDR1 is SGHTA, CDR2 FQGNSA, per germline. This CDR3 spans 13 amino acids.

This chain links TRBV5-6 with TRBJ1-1, with TRBD1 as a possible D gene (6 bases). Germline V lookup: CDR1 SGHDT, CDR2 YYEEEE. V was pared by 1 base and J by 4 bases, with 17 bases between. This CDR3 has 16 residues. CDR3: CASSLRGAQGSTEAFF. The CDR3 nucleotides are TGTGCCAGCAGCTTGCGGGGGGCTCAGGGATCCACTGAAGCTTTCTTT.

The rearrangement uses TRBV4-2 and TRBJ2-7; TRBD2 matches at 9 bases. Trimming removed 3 bases from V and 5 bases from J; junction bases left unmatched: 17. This CDR3 comprises 18 residues. The germline gives CDR1 LGHNA, CDR2 YNFKEQ. The CDR3 DNA reads as TGTGCCAGCAGCCAGCCATTGGGGGCATCAGCGGGAGGCCACGAGCAGTACTTC. The encoded protein is CASSQPLGASAGGHEQYF.

The rearrangement uses TRBV3-1 and TRBJ1-1, with 7 bases fitting TRBD1. CDR3 size: 14 residues. Unmatched junction bases numbered 8, after V lost 4 bases and J lost 6 bases. CDR1 and CDR2 from the germline V gene are LGHDT and YNNKEL (reference sequence). CDR3 in DNA: TGTGCCAGCAGCCCTATCGACAGGGTGGCTGAAGCTTTCTTT. Translation gives CASSPIDRVAEAFF.

The chain combines TRBV15 with TRBJ1-1; no reliable D call. The V and J ends lost 0 bases and 4 bases respectively, with 6 bases between them. The CDR3 totals 13 residues. The germline CDR1 and CDR2 sequences are LNHNV and YYDKDF (reference sequence). In DNA, the CDR3 is TGTGCCACCAGCAGAGACCGGACCACTGAAGCTTTCTTT. Translating it yields CATSRDRTTEAFF.

The V and J genes are TRBV9 and TRBJ2-5, with 8 bases that match TRBD1. CDR3 size: 13 residues. Germline CDR1 SGDLS, CDR2 YYNGEE. V was pared by 4 bases and J by 5 bases, with 4 bases of the junction left unmatched. This chain's CDR3 is CASSQGADETQYF. The DNA of the CDR3 is TGTGCCAGCAGCCAGGGGGCAGACGAGACCCAGTACTTC.